What follows is one T cell receptor (beta chain) and its context. This entry is derived from a study of blood T cell repertoires in COVID-19. Assay used: immunoSEQ multiplex PCR; TCRdb lists only in-frame clones, some missing. In the table there are 50,000 or so clones, approximately 84% of which are singletons. Trimming removed 4 bases from V and 10 bases from J, with 17 bases in between. The germline CDR1 and CDR2 sequences are SGHRS and YFSETQ. This CDR3 is 13 amino acids long. V is TRBV5-1 and J is TRBJ1-2; weak D call: TRBD1 (6 bases). This TCR came from a human donor in a cohort sampled during active COVID-19. Input material: peripheral blood. The CDR3 here is CASSPLQGIDYTF. CDR3 sequence (DNA): TGCGCCAGCAGCCCACTACAGGGAATCGACTACACCTTC. Supplemented by reference TRBV5-1 and TRBJ1-2, the full variable domain reads KAGVTQTPRYLIKTRGQQVTLSCSPISGHRSVSWYQQTPGQGLQFLFEYFSETQRNKGNFPGRFSGRQFSNSRSEMNVSTLELGDSALYLCASSPLQGIDYTFGSGTRLTVV.